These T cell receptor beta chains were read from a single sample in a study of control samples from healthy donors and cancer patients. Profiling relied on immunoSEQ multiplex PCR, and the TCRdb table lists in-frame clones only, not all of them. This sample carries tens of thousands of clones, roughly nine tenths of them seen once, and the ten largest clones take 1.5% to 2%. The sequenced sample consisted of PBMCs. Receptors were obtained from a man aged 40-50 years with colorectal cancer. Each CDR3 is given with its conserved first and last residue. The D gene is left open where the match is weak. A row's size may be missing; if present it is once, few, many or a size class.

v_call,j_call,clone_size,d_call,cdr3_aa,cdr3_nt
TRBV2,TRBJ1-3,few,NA,CASGTVSSGNTIYF,TGTGCCAGTGGCACGGTGAGCTCTGGAAACACCATATATTTT
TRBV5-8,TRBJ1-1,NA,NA,CASSSSILGEQNTEAFF,TGTGCCAGCAGCTCCTCGATCCTAGGGGAACAGAACACTGAAGCTTTCTTT
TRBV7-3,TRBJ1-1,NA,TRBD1,CASSLGQGTEAFF,TGTGCCAGCAGCTTGGGACAGGGCACTGAAGCTTTCTTT
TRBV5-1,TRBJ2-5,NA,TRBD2,CASSLRSSGGTYETQYF,TGCGCCAGCAGCTTGCGTTCCAGCGGGGGGACTTATGAGACCCAGTACTTC
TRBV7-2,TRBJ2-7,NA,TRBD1,CASSLDRGYEQYF,TGTGCCAGCAGTTTGGACAGGGGCTACGAGCAGTACTTC
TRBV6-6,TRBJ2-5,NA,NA,CASSQARETQYF,TGTGCCAGCAGTCAGGCGAGGGAGACCCAGTACTTC
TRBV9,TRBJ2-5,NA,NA,CASSFRLVSETQYF,TGTGCCAGCAGCTTCCGACTAGTCAGCGAGACCCAGTACTTC
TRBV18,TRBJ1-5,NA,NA,CASSQTPGGGFNQPQHF,TGTGCCAGCTCACAAACGCCTGGCGGGGGGTTCAATCAGCCCCAGCATTTT
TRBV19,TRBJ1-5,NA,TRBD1,CASSIVTGTGSNQPQHF,TGTGCCAGTAGTATAGTAACAGGGACAGGAAGCAATCAGCCCCAGCATTTT
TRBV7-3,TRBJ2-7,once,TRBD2,CASSQGLARSYEQYF,TGTGCCAGCAGTCAAGGACTAGCTAGATCCTACGAGCAGTACTTC
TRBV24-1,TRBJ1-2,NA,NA,CATSDLHNYGYTF,TGTGCCACCAGTGACCTTCACAATTATGGCTACACCTTC
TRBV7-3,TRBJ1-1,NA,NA,CASSLRRDGGTEAFF,TGTGCCAGCAGCCTACGCCGGGATGGGGGCACTGAAGCTTTCTTT
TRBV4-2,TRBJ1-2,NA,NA,CASSQGGENYGYTF,TGTGCCAGCAGCCAAGGGGGGGAAAACTATGGCTACACCTTC
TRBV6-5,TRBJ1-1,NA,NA,CATRPGTLPNTEAFF,TGTGCCACACGTCCCGGGACCCTCCCGAACACTGAAGCTTTCTTT
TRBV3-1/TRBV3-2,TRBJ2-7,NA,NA,CASSPAPGYEQYF,TGTGCCAGCAGCCCCGCTCCTGGGTACGAGCAGTACTTC
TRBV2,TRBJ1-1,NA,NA,CASRGAVNTEAFF,TGTGCCAGCAGAGGGGCGGTGAACACTGAAGCTTTCTTT
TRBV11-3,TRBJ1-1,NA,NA,CASSLERGNTEAFF,TGTGCCAGCAGCTTGGAAAGGGGGAACACTGAAGCTTTCTTT
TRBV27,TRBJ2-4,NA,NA,CASSSLEGKEASLAKNIQYF,TGTGCCAGCAGTTCCCTGGAAGGGAAAGAAGCCTCTTTGGCCAAAAACATTCAGTACTTC
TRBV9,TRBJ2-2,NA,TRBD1,CASSGGGTGGTTGELFF,TGTGCCAGCAGCGGAGGGGGGACAGGGGGTACCACCGGGGAGCTGTTTTTT
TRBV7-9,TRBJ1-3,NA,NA,CASSLYAGSGNTIYF,TGTGCCAGCAGCTTATACGCAGGATCTGGAAACACCATATATTTT
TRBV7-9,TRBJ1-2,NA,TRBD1,CATRRGQGNYGYTF,TGTGCCACCCGACGCGGACAGGGTAACTATGGCTACACCTTC
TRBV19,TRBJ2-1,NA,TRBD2,CASKKPGLAGGKSSYNEQFF,TGTGCCAGCAAAAAGCCGGGACTAGCGGGGGGGAAAAGCTCCTACAATGAGCAGTTCTTC
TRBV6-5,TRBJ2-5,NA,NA,CASSYSAGGTLLYF,TGTGCCAGCAGTTACTCGGCGGGCGGGACCCTCCTATACTTC
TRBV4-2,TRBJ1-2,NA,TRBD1,CASSQGQGGDGYTF,TGTGCCAGCAGCCAAGGACAGGGGGGTGATGGCTACACCTTC
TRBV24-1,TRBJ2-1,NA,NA,CATSDWAGPYNEQFF,TGTGCCACCAGTGATTGGGCAGGGCCCTACAATGAGCAGTTCTTC
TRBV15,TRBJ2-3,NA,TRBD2,CATSRGTSGASTDTQYF,TGTGCCACCAGCAGGGGGACTAGCGGGGCCAGCACAGATACGCAGTATTTT